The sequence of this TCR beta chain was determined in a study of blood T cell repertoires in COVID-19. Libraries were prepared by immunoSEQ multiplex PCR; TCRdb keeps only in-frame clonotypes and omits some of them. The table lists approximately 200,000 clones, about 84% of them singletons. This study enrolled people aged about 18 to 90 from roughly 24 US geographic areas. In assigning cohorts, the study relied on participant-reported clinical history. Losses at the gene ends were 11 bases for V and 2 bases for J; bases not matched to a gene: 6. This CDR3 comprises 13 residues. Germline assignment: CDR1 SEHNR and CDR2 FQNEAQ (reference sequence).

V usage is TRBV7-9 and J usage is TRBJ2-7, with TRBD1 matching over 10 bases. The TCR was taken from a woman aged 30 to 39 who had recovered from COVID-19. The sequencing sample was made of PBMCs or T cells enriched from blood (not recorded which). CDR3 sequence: CAGGGQGAYEQYF. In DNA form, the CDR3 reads TGTGCCGGGGGTGGACAGGGGGCCTACGAGCAGTACTTC.